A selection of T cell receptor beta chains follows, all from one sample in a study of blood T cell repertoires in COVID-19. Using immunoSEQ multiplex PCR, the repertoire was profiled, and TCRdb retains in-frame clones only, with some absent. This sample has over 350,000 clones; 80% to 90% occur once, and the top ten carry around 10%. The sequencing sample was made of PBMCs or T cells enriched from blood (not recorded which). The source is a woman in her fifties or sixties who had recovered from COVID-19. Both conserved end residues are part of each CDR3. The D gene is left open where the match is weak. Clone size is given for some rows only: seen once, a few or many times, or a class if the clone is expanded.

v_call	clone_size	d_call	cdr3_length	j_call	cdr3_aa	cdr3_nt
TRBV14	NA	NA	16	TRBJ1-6	CASSQDLGGSWSPLHF	TGTGCCAGCAGCCAAGATCTGGGGGGGAGCTGGTCACCCCTCCACTTT
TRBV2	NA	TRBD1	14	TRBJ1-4	CASRGTGGSEKLFF	TGTGCCAGCAGGGGAACAGGGGGAAGTGAAAAACTGTTTTTT
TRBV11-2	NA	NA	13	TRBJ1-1	CASSLRGFTEAFF	TGTGCCAGCAGCCTACGGGGTTTCACTGAAGCTTTCTTT
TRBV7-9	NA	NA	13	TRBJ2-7	CASSHSSGYEQYF	TGTGCCAGCAGCCACAGTAGCGGCTACGAGCAGTACTTC
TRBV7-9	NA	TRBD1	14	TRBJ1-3	CASSYGTDGNTIYF	TGTGCCAGCAGCTACGGGACAGACGGAAACACCATATATTTT
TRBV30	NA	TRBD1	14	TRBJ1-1	CAWSVQGANTEAFF	TGTGCCTGGAGTGTACAGGGGGCAAACACTGAAGCTTTCTTT
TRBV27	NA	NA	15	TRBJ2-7	CASSLSGTLSYEQYF	TGTGCCAGCAGTTTATCCGGGACACTCTCCTACGAGCAGTACTTC
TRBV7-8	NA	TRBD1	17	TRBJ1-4	CASSLLPGQGAGEKLFF	TGTGCCAGCAGCTTACTCCCGGGACAGGGGGCTGGTGAAAAACTGTTTTTT
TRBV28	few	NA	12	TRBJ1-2	CASKDSLGGYTF	TGTGCCAGCAAGGACAGTCTGGGGGGCTACACCTTC
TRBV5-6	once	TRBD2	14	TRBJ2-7	CASSLIGGGDEQYF	TGTGCCAGCAGCTTAATAGGCGGGGGGGACGAGCAGTACTTC